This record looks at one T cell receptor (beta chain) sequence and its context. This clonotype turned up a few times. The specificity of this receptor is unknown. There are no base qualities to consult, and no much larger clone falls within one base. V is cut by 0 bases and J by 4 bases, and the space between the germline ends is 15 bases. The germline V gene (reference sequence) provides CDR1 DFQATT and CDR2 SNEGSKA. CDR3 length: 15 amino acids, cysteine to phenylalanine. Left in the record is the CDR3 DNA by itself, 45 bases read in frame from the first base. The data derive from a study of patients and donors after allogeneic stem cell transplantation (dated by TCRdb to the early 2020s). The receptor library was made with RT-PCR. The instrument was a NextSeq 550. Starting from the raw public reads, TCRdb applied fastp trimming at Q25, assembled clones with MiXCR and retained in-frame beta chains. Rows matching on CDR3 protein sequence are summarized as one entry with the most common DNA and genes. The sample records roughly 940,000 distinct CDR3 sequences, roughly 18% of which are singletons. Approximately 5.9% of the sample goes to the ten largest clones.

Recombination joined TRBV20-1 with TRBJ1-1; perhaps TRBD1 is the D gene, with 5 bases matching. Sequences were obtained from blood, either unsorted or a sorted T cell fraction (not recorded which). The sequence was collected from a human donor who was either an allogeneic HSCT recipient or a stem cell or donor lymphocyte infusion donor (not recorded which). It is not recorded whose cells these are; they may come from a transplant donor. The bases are TGCAGTGCTAGAGATTTTCAGGGAAGTGGCACTGAAGCTTTCTTT. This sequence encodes CSARDFQGSGTEAFF.